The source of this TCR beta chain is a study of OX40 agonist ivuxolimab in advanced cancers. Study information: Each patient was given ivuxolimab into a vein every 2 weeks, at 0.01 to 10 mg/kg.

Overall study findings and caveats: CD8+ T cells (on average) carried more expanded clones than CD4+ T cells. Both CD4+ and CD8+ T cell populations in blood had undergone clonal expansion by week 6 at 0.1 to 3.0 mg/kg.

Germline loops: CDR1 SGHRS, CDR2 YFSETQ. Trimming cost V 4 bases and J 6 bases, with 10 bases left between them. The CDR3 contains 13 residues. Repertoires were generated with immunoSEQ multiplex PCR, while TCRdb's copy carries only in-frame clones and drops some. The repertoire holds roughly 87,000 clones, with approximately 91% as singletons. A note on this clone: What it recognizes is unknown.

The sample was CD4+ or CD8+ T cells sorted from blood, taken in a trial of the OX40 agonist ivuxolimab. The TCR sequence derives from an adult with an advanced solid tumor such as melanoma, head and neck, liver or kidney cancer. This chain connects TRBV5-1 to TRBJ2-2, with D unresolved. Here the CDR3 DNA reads TGCGCCAGCAGCCTTCGACGGGCCGGGGAGCTGTTTTTT. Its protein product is CASSLRRAGELFF.